A single sample gave rise to the 20 T cell receptor beta chains below, sequenced in a study of Graves' ophthalmopathy and Graves' hyperthyroidism. The authors amplified TCR beta CDR3 regions, and they did so from RNA transcripts for repertoire sequencing. First-round RT-PCR employed HTBI primers, with a second-round multiplex PCR after it. TCRdb reprocessed the multiplex PCR reads via MiXCR and lists one record per CDR3 protein. The sample carries hundreds of thousands of distinct CDR3 sequences, around 45% recorded once. The sequencing input was peripheral blood. The receptors originated from an adult man with Graves' ophthalmopathy.

The V and J genes are TRBV19 and TRBJ1-5; unclear D gene. Germline V gene data show CDR1 as LNHDA and CDR2 as SQIVND (reference sequence). The CDR3 is 15 residues long. Trimming removed 6 bases at V and 2 bases at J, with 14 bases between. CDR3: CASSLNGFGNQPQHF. In DNA, the CDR3 is TGTGCCAGTAGCCTCAATGGGTTTGGCAATCAGCCCCAGCATTTT. The entire variable domain, with the rest obtained from reference TRBV19 and TRBJ1-5, is as follows: DGGITQSPKYLFRKEGQNVTLSCEQNLNHDAMYWYRQDPGQGLRLIYYSQIVNDFQKGDIAEGYSVSREKKESFPLTVTSAQKNPTAFYLCASSLNGFGNQPQHFGDGTRLSIL.

Worth noting for this clonotype: Compared with germline, one end of the junction differs, possibly owing to a read error. The chain carries TRBV20-1 and TRBJ2-5; D is undetermined. CDR3 size: 11 residues. CDR1 and CDR2 (germline): DFQATT, SNEGSKA (reference sequence). CDR3 sequence reads: CNAEIGDTQYF. The CDR3 DNA reads as TGCAATGCTGAGATTGGGGATACGCAGTACTTC.

In its sample, this clonotype was seen a few times. The chain has TRBV5-7 and TRBJ1-5, with no clear D. TRBV5-7 is given ORF status, its function remaining uncertain. V shed 1 base and J shed 1 base, with 12 bases lying between them. The CDR3 sequence is 16 residues long. The CDR3 is CASSLNPPGSNQPQHF. CDR3 bases: TGTGCCAGCAGCTTGAATCCTCCTGGGAGCAATCAGCCCCAGCATTTT.

This clonotype was counted only a few times. The chain joins TRBV20-1 to TRBJ2-7; D is perhaps TRBD1 or TRBD2 (5 bases each). V lost 4 bases and J 1 base, leaving 11 bases between the germline ends. CDR1 is DFQATT, CDR2 SNEGSKA, per germline (reference sequence). The CDR3 has 13 residues. The CDR3 is CSATPGRSYEQYF. The CDR3 nucleotides are TGCAGTGCTACGCCGGGACGGTCCTACGAGCAGTACTTC.

The chain has TRBV12-3 or TRBV12-4 and TRBJ1-5, with TRBD1 as a possible D gene (6 bases). V dropped 4 bases and J dropped 6 bases, with 10 bases sitting between them. The CDR3 extends over 13 amino acids. CDR3 bases: TGTGCCAGCAGTTCAATACAGGGTCAGCCCCAGCATTTT. This gives the protein CASSSIQGQPQHF.

The gene calls are TRBV5-1 and TRBJ2-5; D may be TRBD2 (5 bases). Trimming took off 0 bases at V and 2 bases at J, with 14 bases between the two ends. The CDR3 consists of 16 residues. The germline gives CDR1 SGHRS, CDR2 YFSETQ. CDR3 residues: CASSLEASLTQETQYF. DNA of the CDR3: TGCGCCAGCAGCTTGGAGGCTAGCCTCACTCAAGAGACCCAGTACTTC.

This clonotype was counted at least ten times. The chain uses TRBV19 and TRBJ1-5, with no clear D. This CDR3 has 13 residues. Germline lookup yields CDR1 LNHDA and CDR2 SQIVND (reference sequence). The V end lost 4 bases, the J end lost 4 bases, and 8 bases lay between the germline ends. This CDR3 is CASSTTSNQPQHF. The CDR3 DNA follows: TGTGCCAGTAGTACGACCTCGAATCAGCCCCAGCATTTT.

V and J are TRBV2 and TRBJ2-7; TRBD1 or TRBD2 may be the D gene (7 bases each). The CDR3 has 14 residues. Germline assignment: CDR1 SNHLY and CDR2 FYNNEI. V was clipped by 4 bases and J by 3 bases, with 13 bases between them. The CDR3 loop reads CASSVERDSYEQYF. CDR3 in DNA: TGTGCCAGCAGTGTCGAGCGGGACAGCTACGAGCAGTACTTC. Drawing the rest from reference TRBV2 and TRBJ2-7, the complete variable domain is EPEVTQTPSHQVTQMGQEVILRCVPISNHLYFYWYRQILGQKVEFLVSFYNNEISEKSEIFDDQFSVERPDGSNFTLKIRSTKLEDSAMYFCASSVERDSYEQYFGPGTRLTVT.

For the CDR3, the DNA is TGTGCCAGCAGTTACACGAGCGGACAGCTAGAGACCCAGTACTTC. The encoded protein is CASSYTSGQLETQYF. The genes are TRBV6-5 and TRBJ2-5, with D possibly matching TRBD1 (6 bases). This CDR3 is 15 amino acids long. In germline, CDR1 is MNHEY, CDR2 SVGAGI. Trimming left V 2 bases short and J 4 bases short, with 14 bases between.

V gene TRBV7-6 combines with J gene TRBJ2-5, with D possibly being TRBD1 or TRBD2 (5 bases each). Germline V gives CDR1 SGHVS, CDR2 FNYEAQ. CDR3 length: 16 residues. The V end was cut by 7 bases, the J end by 2 bases, with 20 bases between. CDR3 protein: CASTRPQEERQETQYF. The DNA of the CDR3 is TGTGCCAGCACCCGACCACAGGAGGAGCGGCAAGAGACCCAGTACTTC.

The chain employs TRBV4-1 and TRBJ1-5, with 7 nucleotides matching TRBD1. The CDR3 is 16 residues long. Germline CDR1 is MGHRA and CDR2 is YSYEKL. The V gene end was trimmed by 1 base and the J gene end by 2 bases; junction bases not matched to a gene: 5. The CDR3 DNA follows: TGCGCCAGCAGCCAAGTCAGGGACAGAGGCAATCAGCCCCAGCATTTT. Its protein product is CASSQVRDRGNQPQHF.

This clonotype has only a few counts. V is TRBV7-8 and J is TRBJ1-2, with D possibly being TRBD1 (5 bases). There are 15 residues in the CDR3. V was clipped by 0 bases and J by 3 bases, with 11 bases between them. Germline loops: CDR1 SGHVS, CDR2 FQNEAQ. The CDR3 loop reads CASSLAPGVDYGYTF. Written as DNA, the CDR3 is TGTGCCAGCAGCTTAGCGCCGGGGGTAGACTATGGCTACACCTTC.

The V call is TRBV29-1, the J call TRBJ1-3; TRBD1 aligns across 10 bases. The CDR3 totals 14 residues. Trimming cost V 6 bases and J 4 bases; bases outside gene matches: 6. In germline, CDR1 is SQVTM, CDR2 ANQGSEA. The CDR3, as DNA: TGCAGCGTCCCGGGACAGGGGTCAGGAAACACCATATATTTT. It yields the protein CSVPGQGSGNTIYF.

This clonotype was observed once. CDR3 loop: CASSLGQRTNEKLFF. The CDR3 DNA is TGTGCCAGCAGCTTAGGACAGAGGACAAATGAAAAACTGTTTTTT. The chain couples TRBV5-6 to TRBJ1-4, with a possible D match to TRBD1 (6 bases). In germline, CDR1 is SGHDT, CDR2 YYEEEE. The CDR3 length is 15 residues. Trimming cost V 2 bases and J 5 bases, with 13 bases left between them.

This clonotype was seen repeatedly, ten times or more. J is TRBJ1-2 and V is TRBV25-1; D is ambiguous. From germline, CDR1 is MGHDK and CDR2 SYGVNS. Trimming shortened V by 3 bases and J by 8 bases, and 19 bases separated the two germline ends. The CDR3 is 15 amino acids. The CDR3: CASSDTPAREGGYTF. The CDR3 DNA sequence: TGTGCCAGCAGTGATACCCCTGCTAGGGAAGGCGGCTACACCTTC.

V gene TRBV9 combines with J gene TRBJ1-1; D perhaps matches TRBD1 (6 bases). Germline-derived CDR1 and CDR2 are SGDLS and YYNGEE. This CDR3 spans 14 amino acids. V was shortened by 10 bases and J by 7 bases, with 23 bases between the two germline ends. The DNA for the CDR3 is TGTGCCTCAGGCGGAGGACAGTACCAATTTGAAGCTTTCTTT. This encodes CASGGGQYQFEAFF.

This clonotype was counted ten times or more. This chain links TRBV25-1 with TRBJ2-5; D gene unclear. This CDR3 has 14 residues. The V end lost 1 base, the J end lost 5 bases, and 11 bases lay between the germline ends. The germline gives CDR1 MGHDK, CDR2 SYGVNS. DNA of the CDR3: TGTGCCAGCAGTGAATCTGGATTCCCGGAGACCCAGTACTTC. Translated, it gives CASSESGFPETQYF.

This clonotype was observed a few times. An end of the junction differs from the germline gene, which may be a read error. The chain carries TRBV7-9 and TRBJ2-2; 7 positions agree with TRBD2. Germline values: CDR1 SEHNR, CDR2 FQNEAQ (reference sequence). The CDR3 is 18 amino acids. The DNA for the CDR3 is TGTGCCAGCAGCGTAGCAGTGAGGGAGGGGACGAACACCGGGGAGCTGTTTTTT. Protein product: CASSVAVREGTNTGELFF. Full variable domain (remainder filled in from reference TRBV7-9 and TRBJ2-2): DTGVSQNPRHKITKRGQNVTFRCDPISEHNRLYWYRQTLGQGPEFLTYFQNEAQLEKSRLLSDRFSAERPKGSFSTLEIQRTEQGDSAMYLCASSVAVREGTNTGELFFGEGSRLTVL.

Details on this clonotype: One end of the junction does not line up with germline, which may come from a read error. The chain carries TRBV7-9 and TRBJ1-1, with a weak D call TRBD1 (5 bases). This CDR3 region has 14 residues. Germline loops: CDR1 SEHNR, CDR2 FQNEAQ (reference sequence). The CDR3 spells CASSRQSRNTEAFF. CDR3 in DNA: TGCGCCAGCAGTCGACAGAGTAGGAACACTGAAGCTTTCTTT.

The CDR3 spells CATSDPAGTEAFF. The CDR3 DNA is TGTGCCACCAGTGATCCGGCCGGCACTGAAGCTTTCTTT. V is TRBV24-1 and J is TRBJ1-1; no clear D. The V gene lost 3 bases and the J gene lost 4 bases, with 8 bases spanning the gap. This CDR3 is built from 13 residues. The germline gives CDR1 KGHDR, CDR2 SFDVKD.